Listed below are T cell receptor beta chains from one sample, sequenced in a study of T-cell memory formation after mild COVID-19. From the 5' RACE reads, TCRdb called clonotypes with MiXCR, one entry per CDR3 protein. The table lists 350,000 to 400,000 distinct CDR3 sequences, roughly 20% of them singletons. Source material: PBMCs or a T cell subset sorted from them (not recorded which). Receptors originate from an adult woman who had mild COVID-19 (a few samples of this study predate the infection). Cell type and time point are not known. Each CDR3 is given with its conserved first and last residue. D genes are given only for firm matches. Size tells how often a clone was seen (once, few, many) or the class of an expanded clone, and some rows leave it out.

d_gene	abundance	v_gene	j_gene	CDR3aa	CDR3nt
-	-	TRBV3-1	TRBJ2-7	CASSHRDTEQYF	TGTGCCAGCAGCCATAGGGACACAGAGCAGTACTTC
TRBD2	-	TRBV27	TRBJ2-3	CASTSSGGPQYF	TGTGCCAGCACCTCCTCGGGGGGGCCGCAGTATTTT
-	-	TRBV6-5	TRBJ2-7	CASSYSTSWYF	TGTGCCAGCAGTTACTCTACCTCATGGTACTTC
TRBD2	-	TRBV15	TRBJ2-7	CATSSTSGPYEQYF	TGTGCCACCAGCAGCACTAGCGGCCCCTACGAGCAGTACTTC
TRBD1	many	TRBV12-5	TRBJ2-2	CASGLRTGHVTGELFF	TGTGCTAGTGGTTTGCGGACAGGGCATGTTACCGGGGAGCTGTTTTTT
TRBD1	-	TRBV2	TRBJ1-1	CASKHGVDRVGPKATEAFF	TGTGCCAGCAAGCACGGGGTGGACAGGGTGGGCCCCAAAGCCACTGAAGCTTTCTTT
-	-	TRBV9	TRBJ1-1	CASSVEVSMNTEAFF	TGTGCCAGCAGCGTAGAGGTATCCATGAACACTGAAGCTTTCTTT
TRBD1	-	TRBV5-1	TRBJ1-2	CASRWTGGDGYTF	TGCGCCAGCAGGTGGACAGGGGGCGACGGCTACACCTTC
TRBD2	many	TRBV6-2/TRBV6-3	TRBJ2-2	CASLPTGLGGSGELFF	TGTGCCAGCCTACCTACCGGATTGGGGGGGAGCGGGGAGCTGTTTTTT
-	few	TRBV19	TRBJ1-2	CASSIGSLIGYGYTF	TGTGCCAGTAGTATAGGTTCCCTCATTGGCTATGGCTACACCTTC
-	-	TRBV6-5	TRBJ1-1	CATNPGDTEAFF	TGTGCCACAAACCCGGGGGACACTGAAGCTTTCTTT
TRBD2	-	TRBV7-9	TRBJ2-3	CASSRSGYTQYF	TGTGCCAGCAGCCGTAGCGGGTATACGCAGTATTTT
-	-	TRBV9	TRBJ1-2	CASSVPGGYTF	TGTGCCAGCAGCGTACCGGGAGGCTACACCTTC
TRBD1	-	TRBV7-7	TRBJ2-7	CASSSHYGTGGRYEQYF	TGTGCTAGCAGCTCACATTACGGGACAGGGGGCAGGTACGAGCAGTACTTC
TRBD1	few	TRBV5-1	TRBJ2-1	CASKLWGQGHTKYNEQFF	TGCGCCAGCAAACTATGGGGACAGGGCCATACGAAATACAATGAGCAGTTCTTC
TRBD2	few	TRBV9	TRBJ2-1	CASSVAGGPHNEQFF	TGTGCCAGCAGCGTAGCGGGGGGACCCCACAATGAGCAGTTCTTC
-	-	TRBV3-1	TRBJ1-2	CASSPQGNYGYTF	TGTGCCAGCAGCCCCCAGGGCAACTATGGCTACACCTTC
-	-	TRBV9	TRBJ2-3	CASRPPGGRTDTQYF	TGTGCCAGCAGGCCCCCGGGGGGCCGCACAGATACGCAGTATTTT
-	-	TRBV7-2	TRBJ1-1	CASKLGPDSTEAFF	TGTGCCAGCAAACTAGGTCCGGACAGCACTGAAGCTTTCTTT
-	many	TRBV7-3	TRBJ1-5	CASSLGSGSNQPQHF	TGTGCCAGCAGCTTAGGTTCCGGGTCCAATCAGCCCCAGCATTTT